This T cell receptor beta chain derives from a study of regulatory T cells in long-lasting Graves disease. Study as a whole: Those Graves' patients who were newly diagnosed had been on antithyroid drugs under 3 months.

Arm-PCR with iRepertoire HTBI primers amplified the CDR3 regions for these TCR beta libraries. TCRdb processed the multiplex PCR reads anew with MiXCR; each CDR3 protein has one entry. The repertoire includes roughly 610,000 distinct CDR3 sequences, roughly 15% of them detected once, and around a sixth sits in the top ten. Trimming pared 2 bases from V and 3 bases from J, leaving 16 bases between. Per the germline V gene, CDR1 is KGHSH and CDR2 is LQKENI. This CDR3 spans 16 amino acids. The study's findings and limits: Peripheral blood, not thyroid tissue, was the sole material studied.

Time point here: newly diagnosed GD, antithyroid drugs for less than 3 months. RNA extracted from PBMCs served as the sequencing template. In this sample, this clonotype turned up a few times. The antigen remains undetermined. The sample was also linked to a second study, of T cells in Graves' hyperthyroidism and ophthalmopathy. That source notes: Most clonotypes that expanded in the thyroid above 0.001 also showed up in blood. Stable hyperthyroidism was told apart from ophthalmopathy by a model built on 13 V-J features.

The V call is TRBV18, the J call TRBJ1-1, with D tentatively TRBD1 (5 bases). The clonotype was recovered from a woman younger than 45 with Graves disease. Sequenced here: peripheral blood mononuclear cells (PBMCs), sampled at new diagnosis, from a patient treated with antithyroid drugs. The CDR3 nucleotides read TGTGCCAGCTCACCAGGACCAACAGGTATATACACTGAAGCTTTCTTT. As protein: CASSPGPTGIYTEAFF.